The rows below give T cell receptor beta chains drawn from one sample of a study of blood T cells in healthy people across ages. In TCRdb, the 5' RACE reads were re-called with MiXCR into one record per CDR3 protein. Of hundreds of thousands of distinct CDR3 sequences in the sample, around 68% were seen once. Specimen: blood. The receptors here all came from a man aged 30 to 45 in good health. CDR3s include the opening cysteine and the closing phenylalanine or tryptophan. D genes are given only for firm matches. Clone size is not always given. Where it is, it says once, few, many or a class for expanded clones.

>-|18|TRBJ2-3|TRBV4-3|-
CASSQDLGSDSILGTQYF
TGCGCCAGCAGCCAAGATCTAGGTAGCGATTCGATTTTAGGTACGCAGTATTTT
>once|16|TRBJ2-1|TRBV20-1|-
CSARDWAGQRNNEQFF
TGCAGTGCTAGAGATTGGGCCGGACAGCGTAACAATGAGCAGTTCTTC
>-|13|TRBJ1-2|TRBV6-6|-
CASSYGPTTGYTF
TGTGCCAGCAGTTACGGGCCCACTACGGGCTACACCTTC
>few|15|TRBJ2-3|TRBV10-3|-
CAISEGRGRTDTQYF
TGTGCCATCAGTGAGGGTAGAGGCCGCACAGATACGCAGTATTTT
>-|13|TRBJ2-7|TRBV20-1|-
CSARGGNPYEQYF
TGCAGTGCTAGAGGAGGTAACCCCTACGAGCAGTACTTC
>-|15|TRBJ2-5|TRBV20-1|-
CSAEDLKEAQETQYF
TGCAGTGCTGAAGACCTTAAAGAGGCCCAAGAGACCCAGTACTTC
>-|15|TRBJ2-7|TRBV20-1|TRBD1
CSALPAQGARYEQYF
TGCAGTGCTCTTCCCGCGCAGGGGGCGCGATACGAGCAGTACTTC
>-|14|TRBJ2-4|TRBV20-1|-
CSALENLAKNIQYF
TGCAGTGCTTTAGAAAATTTAGCCAAAAACATTCAGTACTTC
>once|13|TRBJ1-6|TRBV5-1|-
CATSAGDNSPLHF
TGCGCCACATCGGCAGGGGATAATTCACCCCTCCACTTT
>many|17|TRBJ2-1|TRBV4-3|TRBD2
CASSQSYTSGSYNEQFF
TGCGCCAGCAGCCAATCCTATACTAGCGGGAGTTACAATGAGCAGTTCTTC
>few|18|TRBJ2-6|TRBV20-1|-
CSARVGGSQISGANVLTF
TGCAGTGCTAGAGTTGGCGGCTCCCAAATATCTGGGGCCAACGTCCTGACTTTC
>-|13|TRBJ1-6|TRBV7-9|-
CASSCGSNSPLHF
TGTGCCAGCAGCTGCGGGTCGAATTCACCCCTCCACTTT
>once|16|TRBJ1-5|TRBV20-1|TRBD1
CSARSFSTGPNQPQHF
TGCAGTGCTAGGAGTTTTTCGACAGGGCCTAATCAGCCCCAGCATTTT
>-|13|TRBJ2-7|TRBV29-1|-
CSVSGQSSYEQYF
TGCAGCGTTTCCGGACAGAGCTCCTACGAGCAGTACTTC
>-|17|TRBJ2-7|TRBV6-2/TRBV6-3|TRBD2
CASSYSLAGGSIYEQYF
TGTGCCAGCAGTTACAGCCTAGCGGGGGGTTCTATCTACGAGCAGTACTTC
>once|14|TRBJ1-5|TRBV20-1|-
CSAFTGHLDQPQHF
TGCAGTGCTTTCACGGGCCACCTTGATCAGCCCCAGCATTTT
>-|16|TRBJ2-5|TRBV9|-
CASSVEQVPTEGEQYF
TGTGCCAGCAGCGTAGAGCAGGTACCAACCGAGGGGGAGCAGTACTTC
>-|15|TRBJ2-7|TRBV7-9|-
CASSLGAGRAYEQYF
TGTGCCAGCAGCTTAGGGGCAGGGCGGGCCTACGAGCAGTACTTC
>-|13|TRBJ1-2|TRBV6-5|-
CASSPQAMGGYTF
TGTGCCAGCAGTCCACAGGCGATGGGGGGCTACACCTTC
>-|14|TRBJ2-7|TRBV28|TRBD1
CASIGTGTLYEQYF
TGTGCCAGCATAGGGACAGGCACACTCTACGAGCAGTACTTC
>-|14|TRBJ2-1|TRBV11-2|TRBD2
CASSQLGTSSEQFF
TGTGCCAGCAGCCAATTGGGGACTAGCAGTGAGCAGTTCTTC
>-|14|TRBJ2-5|TRBV20-1|-
CSASQGGGSETQYF
TGCAGTGCTAGTCAGGGGGGAGGATCAGAGACCCAGTACTTC
>-|15|TRBJ2-1|TRBV5-1|-
CASSGGPKAYNEQFF
TGCGCCAGCAGCGGGGGGCCCAAGGCCTACAATGAGCAGTTCTTC
>-|14|TRBJ2-3|TRBV6-5|-
CASGRDTLTDTQYF
TGTGCCAGCGGGCGAGACACGCTCACAGATACGCAGTATTTT
>few|12|TRBJ2-1|TRBV7-9|TRBD2
CASSMTSGDKFF
TGTGCCAGCAGCATGACTAGCGGGGACAAGTTCTTC
>-|16|TRBJ2-1|TRBV4-1|-
CASSPVVREKDNEQFF
TGCGCCAGCAGCCCGGTCGTCAGGGAGAAGGACAATGAGCAGTTCTTC
>-|15|TRBJ2-7|TRBV4-2|-
CASGQELLSSYEQYF
TGTGCCAGCGGCCAAGAGTTGTTAAGCTCCTACGAGCAGTACTTC
>many|11|TRBJ2-7|TRBV20-1|-
CSASPSGEQYF
TGCAGTGCTAGTCCCTCGGGGGAGCAGTACTTC
>-|15|TRBJ1-2|TRBV4-2|-
CASSHDTSANYGYSF
TGTGCCAGCAGCCATGACACTTCAGCCAACTATGGCTACTCCTTC
>-|12|TRBJ2-5|TRBV28|-
CASHGRWETQYF
TGTGCCAGCCATGGGAGGTGGGAGACCCAGTACTTC
>-|15|TRBJ2-1|TRBV28|-
CASSFLYGGRHEQFF
TGTGCCAGCAGTTTCTTGTACGGAGGGAGGCATGAGCAGTTCTTC
>-|15|TRBJ2-5|TRBV7-2|-
CASSLREGGGETQYF
TGTGCCAGCAGCTTAAGAGAGGGGGGCGGAGAGACCCAGTACTTC
>-|12|TRBJ2-3|TRBV27|-
CASTRPGDTQYF
TGTGCCAGCACCAGACCTGGCGATACGCAGTATTTT
>-|14|TRBJ2-1|TRBV20-1|-
CSAPPGLQINEQFF
TGCAGTGCTCCGCCGGGACTCCAAATCAATGAGCAGTTCTTC
>-|14|TRBJ1-5|TRBV6-2/TRBV6-3|-
CAGSYSTGYQPQHF
TGTGCCGGCAGTTACTCGACCGGGTATCAGCCCCAGCATTTT
>few|16|TRBJ2-7|TRBV13|-
CASSLGLPRRHVEQYF
TGTGCCAGCAGCTTAGGTCTCCCCAGGAGGCATGTAGAGCAGTACTTC
>-|13|TRBJ1-5|TRBV12-3/TRBV12-4|-
CASSPTYASPQHF
TGTGCCAGCAGTCCGACCTATGCATCGCCCCAGCATTTT
>few|12|TRBJ2-7|TRBV28|-
CASRGSSYEQYF
TGTGCCAGCAGGGGCAGCTCCTACGAGCAGTACTTC
>-|16|TRBJ2-3|TRBV7-3|TRBD2
CASSSTSGGHGNTQYF
TGTGCCAGCAGTTCTACTAGCGGGGGACACGGAAATACGCAGTATTTT
>-|13|TRBJ2-3|TRBV6-2/TRBV6-3|-
CASSWGRGDTQYF
TGTGCCAGCAGCTGGGGCCGGGGAGATACGCAGTATTTT
>once|19|TRBJ2-7|TRBV21-1|-
CASSKALCGTAESSYEQYF
TGTGCCAGCAGCAAAGCGCTTTGTGGGACAGCTGAAAGCTCCTACGAGCAGTACTTC
>many|18|TRBJ1-5|TRBV15|TRBD1
CATSAPESRGLLNQPQHF
TGTGCCACCAGCGCCCCGGAGAGCAGGGGGTTACTTAATCAGCCCCAGCATTTT
>few|13|TRBJ1-5|TRBV12-3/TRBV12-4|-
CASSRQDLQPQHF
TGTGCCAGCAGCAGACAGGACCTTCAGCCCCAGCATTTT
>-|15|TRBJ2-3|TRBV7-8|TRBD2
CASSLGGGVSDTQYF
TGTGCCAGCAGCTTAGGCGGGGGGGTCTCAGATACGCAGTATTTT
>once|13|TRBJ2-7|TRBV28|TRBD2
CASDDNWEGEQYF
TGTGCCAGCGACGACAACTGGGAGGGCGAGCAGTACTTC
>-|15|TRBJ1-1|TRBV20-1|TRBD1
CSAAKTGSRNTEAFF
TGCAGTGCTGCGAAGACAGGGTCGCGGAACACTGAAGCTTTCTTT
>few|12|TRBJ2-5|TRBV20-1|TRBD1
CSASRQGETQYF
TGCAGTGCTTCCCGACAGGGGGAGACCCAGTACTTC
>few|14|TRBJ2-5|TRBV28|-
CASSPPASRETQYF
TGTGCCAGCAGCCCCCCCGCTAGCAGAGAGACCCAGTACTTC
>-|14|TRBJ2-7|TRBV7-8|-
CASSPALQINEQYF
TGTGCCAGCAGCCCAGCCCTACAGATTAACGAGCAGTACTTC